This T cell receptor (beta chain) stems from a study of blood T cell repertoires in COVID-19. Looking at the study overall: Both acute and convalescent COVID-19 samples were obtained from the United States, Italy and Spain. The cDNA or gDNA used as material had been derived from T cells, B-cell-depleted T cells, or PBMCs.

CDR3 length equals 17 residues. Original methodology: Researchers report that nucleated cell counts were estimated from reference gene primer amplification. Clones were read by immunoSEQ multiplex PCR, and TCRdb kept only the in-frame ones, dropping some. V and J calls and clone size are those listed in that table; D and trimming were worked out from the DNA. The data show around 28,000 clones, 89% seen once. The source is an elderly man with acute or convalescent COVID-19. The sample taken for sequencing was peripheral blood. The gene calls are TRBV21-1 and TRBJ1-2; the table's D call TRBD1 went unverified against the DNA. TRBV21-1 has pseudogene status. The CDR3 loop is CASSKVRDRWGIDGYTF. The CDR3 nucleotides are TGTGCCAGCAGCAAAGTGAGGGACAGGTGGGGCATAGATGGCTACACCTTC.